The 2 T cell receptor beta chains in this list originate from one sample, sequenced in a study of identical twins. TCRdb reprocessed the 5' RACE reads with MiXCR, giving one entry per CDR3 protein. This table holds 690,000 or so distinct CDR3 sequences, around 8.6% found once. These data were also filed under a second study, of yellow fever vaccine responses in identical twins.

The source material was PBMCs. The receptors come from a woman between 18 and 29 years old in good health.

This chain uses TRBV19 with TRBJ2-4; D possibly uses TRBD1 or TRBD2 (5 bases each). Trimming removed 5 bases at V and 9 bases at J, with 11 bases between. This CDR3 spans 12 amino acids. The germline gives CDR1 LNHDA, CDR2 SQIVND (reference sequence). CDR3 amino acids: CASSGTVLIQYF. In nucleotides, the CDR3 is TGTGCCAGTAGTGGGACCGTCCTCATTCAGTACTTC.

In its sample, this clonotype was seen once. The genes are TRBV13 and TRBJ2-6; D remains ambiguous. Germline V gene data show CDR1 as PRHDT and CDR2 as FYEKMQ (reference sequence). V shed 3 bases and J shed 0 bases, with 9 bases lying between them. The CDR3 is 16 amino acids. CDR3 DNA: TGTGCCAGCAGCTTTCGCGGTAGCTCTGGGGCCAACGTCCTGACTTTC. The encoded protein is CASSFRGSSGANVLTF.